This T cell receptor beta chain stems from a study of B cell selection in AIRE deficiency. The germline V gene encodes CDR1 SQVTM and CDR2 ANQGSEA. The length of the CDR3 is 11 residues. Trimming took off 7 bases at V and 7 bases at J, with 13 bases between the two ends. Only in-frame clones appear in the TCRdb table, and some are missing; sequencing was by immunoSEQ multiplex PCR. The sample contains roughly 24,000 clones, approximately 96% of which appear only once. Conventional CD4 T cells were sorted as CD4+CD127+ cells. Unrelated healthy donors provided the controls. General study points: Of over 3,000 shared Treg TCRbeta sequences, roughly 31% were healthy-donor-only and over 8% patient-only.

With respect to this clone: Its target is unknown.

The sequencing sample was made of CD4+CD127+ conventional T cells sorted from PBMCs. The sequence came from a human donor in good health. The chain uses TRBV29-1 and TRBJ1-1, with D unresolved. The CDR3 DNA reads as TGCAGCGGCCTCTGGCTAGGTGAAGCTTTCTTT. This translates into CSGLWLGEAFF.